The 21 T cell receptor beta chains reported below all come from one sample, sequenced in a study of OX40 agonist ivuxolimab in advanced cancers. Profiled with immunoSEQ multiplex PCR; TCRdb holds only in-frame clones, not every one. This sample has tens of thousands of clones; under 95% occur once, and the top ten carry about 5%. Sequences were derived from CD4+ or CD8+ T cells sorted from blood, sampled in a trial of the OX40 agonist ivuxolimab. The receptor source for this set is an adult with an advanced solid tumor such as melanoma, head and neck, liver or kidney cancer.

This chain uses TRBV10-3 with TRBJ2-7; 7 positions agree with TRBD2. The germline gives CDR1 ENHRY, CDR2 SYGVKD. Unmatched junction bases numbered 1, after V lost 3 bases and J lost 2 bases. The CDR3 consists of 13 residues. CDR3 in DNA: TGTGCCATCAGTGATGGGACTACCTACGAGCAGTACTTC. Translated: CAISDGTTYEQYF.

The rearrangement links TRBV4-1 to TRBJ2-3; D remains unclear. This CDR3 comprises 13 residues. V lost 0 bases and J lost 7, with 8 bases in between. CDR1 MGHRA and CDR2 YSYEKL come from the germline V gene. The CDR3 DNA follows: TGCGCCAGCAGCCAAGAGCCTGCCTATACGCAGTATTTT. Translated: CASSQEPAYTQYF.

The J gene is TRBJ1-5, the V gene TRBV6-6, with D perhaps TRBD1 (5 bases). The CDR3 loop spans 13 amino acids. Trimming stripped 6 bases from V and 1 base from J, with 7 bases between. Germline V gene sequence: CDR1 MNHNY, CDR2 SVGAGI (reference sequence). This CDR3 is CASRGLSNQPQHF. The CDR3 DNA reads TGTGCCAGCAGGGGGCTCAGCAATCAGCCCCAGCATTTT.

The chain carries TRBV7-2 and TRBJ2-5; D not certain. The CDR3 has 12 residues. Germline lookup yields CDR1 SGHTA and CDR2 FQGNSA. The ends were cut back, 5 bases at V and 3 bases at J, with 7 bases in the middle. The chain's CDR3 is CASSPSEETQYF. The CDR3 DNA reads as TGTGCCAGCAGCCCAAGTGAAGAGACCCAGTACTTC.

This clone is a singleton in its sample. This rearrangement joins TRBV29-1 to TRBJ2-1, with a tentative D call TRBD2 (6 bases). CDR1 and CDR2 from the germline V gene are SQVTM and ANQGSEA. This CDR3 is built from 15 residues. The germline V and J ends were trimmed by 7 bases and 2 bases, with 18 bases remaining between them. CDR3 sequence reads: CSATKAGRTYNEQFF. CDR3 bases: TGCAGCGCCACAAAAGCGGGCAGGACCTACAATGAGCAGTTCTTC.

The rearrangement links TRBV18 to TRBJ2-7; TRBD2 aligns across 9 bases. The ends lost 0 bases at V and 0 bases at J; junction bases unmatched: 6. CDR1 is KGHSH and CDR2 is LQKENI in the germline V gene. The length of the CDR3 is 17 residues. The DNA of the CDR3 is TGTGCCAGCTCACCACCGAGGCAGGGACTAGCCTCCTACGAGCAGTACTTC. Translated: CASSPPRQGLASYEQYF.

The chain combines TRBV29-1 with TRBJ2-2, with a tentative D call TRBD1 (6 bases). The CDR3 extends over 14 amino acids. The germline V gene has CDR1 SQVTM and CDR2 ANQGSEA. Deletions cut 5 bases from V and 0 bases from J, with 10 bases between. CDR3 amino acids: CSVNGGSNTGELFF. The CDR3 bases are TGCAGCGTTAATGGGGGCTCGAACACCGGGGAGCTGTTTTTT.

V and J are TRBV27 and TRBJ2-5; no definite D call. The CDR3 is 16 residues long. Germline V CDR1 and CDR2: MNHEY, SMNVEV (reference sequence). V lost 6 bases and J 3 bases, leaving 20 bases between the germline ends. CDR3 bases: TGTGCCAGCAGGGCAGAACTCGGGCCTATAGAAGAGACCCAGTACTTC. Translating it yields CASRAELGPIEETQYF.

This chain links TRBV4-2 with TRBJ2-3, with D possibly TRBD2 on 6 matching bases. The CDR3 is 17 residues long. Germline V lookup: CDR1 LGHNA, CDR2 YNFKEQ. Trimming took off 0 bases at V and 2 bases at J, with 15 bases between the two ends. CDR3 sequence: CASSQDSSGHPTDTQYF. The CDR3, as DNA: TGTGCCAGCAGCCAAGATTCGAGCGGGCACCCCACAGATACGCAGTATTTT.

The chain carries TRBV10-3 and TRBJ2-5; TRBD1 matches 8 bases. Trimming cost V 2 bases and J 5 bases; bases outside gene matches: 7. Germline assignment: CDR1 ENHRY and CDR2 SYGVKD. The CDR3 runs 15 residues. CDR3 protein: CAISEVGQERETQYF. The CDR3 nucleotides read TGTGCCATCAGTGAGGTGGGACAGGAGAGGGAGACCCAGTACTTC.

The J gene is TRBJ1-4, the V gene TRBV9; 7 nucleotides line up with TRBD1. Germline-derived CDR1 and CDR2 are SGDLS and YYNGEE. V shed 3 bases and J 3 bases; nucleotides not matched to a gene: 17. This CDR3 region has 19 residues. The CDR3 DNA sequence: TGTGCCAGCAGCGCGGCAGGAAGGGGCAGGGGGAAAGCTAATGAAAAACTGTTTTTT. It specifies CASSAAGRGRGKANEKLFF.

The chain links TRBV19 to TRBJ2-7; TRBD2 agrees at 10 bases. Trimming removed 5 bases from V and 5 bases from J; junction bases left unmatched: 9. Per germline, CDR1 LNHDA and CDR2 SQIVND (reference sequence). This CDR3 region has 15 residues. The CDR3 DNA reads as TGTGCCAGTAGTGTAACCGGGACTAGCGTAAACGAGCAGTACTTC. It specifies CASSVTGTSVNEQYF.

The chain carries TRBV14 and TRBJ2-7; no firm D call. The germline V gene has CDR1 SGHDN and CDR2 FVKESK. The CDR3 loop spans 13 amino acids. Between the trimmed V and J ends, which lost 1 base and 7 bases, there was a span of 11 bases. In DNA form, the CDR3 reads TGTGCCAGCAGCCAAGTCCCGCTGGGGGAGCAGTACTTC. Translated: CASSQVPLGEQYF.

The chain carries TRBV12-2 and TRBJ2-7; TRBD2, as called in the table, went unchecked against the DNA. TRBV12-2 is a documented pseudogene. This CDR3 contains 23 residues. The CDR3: CASRLEVLAGSLSLYCFYCEQYF. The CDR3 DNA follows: TGTGCAAGTCGCTTAGAGGTCCTAGCGGGATCCCTTTCTCTCTATTGTTTTTATTGCGAGCAGTACTTC.

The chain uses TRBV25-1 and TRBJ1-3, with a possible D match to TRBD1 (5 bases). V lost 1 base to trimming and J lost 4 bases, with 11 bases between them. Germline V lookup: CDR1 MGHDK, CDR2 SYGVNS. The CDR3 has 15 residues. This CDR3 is CASSEFRRAGNTIYF. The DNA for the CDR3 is TGTGCCAGCAGTGAATTCCGCAGGGCCGGAAACACCATATATTTT.

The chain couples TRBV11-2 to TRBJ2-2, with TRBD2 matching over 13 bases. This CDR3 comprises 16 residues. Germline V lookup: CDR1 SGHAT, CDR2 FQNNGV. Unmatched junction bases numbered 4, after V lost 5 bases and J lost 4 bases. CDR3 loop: CASSPTSGRFTGELFF. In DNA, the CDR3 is TGTGCCAGCAGCCCGACTAGCGGGAGGTTCACCGGGGAGCTGTTTTTT.

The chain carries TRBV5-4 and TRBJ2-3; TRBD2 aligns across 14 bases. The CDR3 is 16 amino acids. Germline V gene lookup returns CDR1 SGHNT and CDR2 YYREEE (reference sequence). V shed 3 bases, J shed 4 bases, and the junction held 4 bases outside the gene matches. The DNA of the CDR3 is TGTGCCAGCAGCTCGGGACTAGCGGGAGCGGCAGATACGCAGTATTTT. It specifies CASSSGLAGAADTQYF.

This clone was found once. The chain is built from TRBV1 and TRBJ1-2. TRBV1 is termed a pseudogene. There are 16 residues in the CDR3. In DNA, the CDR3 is TGCACCAGCAGCACGGCAGGATGGGCAGGGGAGGACGGCTACACCTTC. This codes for CTSSTAGWAGEDGYTF.

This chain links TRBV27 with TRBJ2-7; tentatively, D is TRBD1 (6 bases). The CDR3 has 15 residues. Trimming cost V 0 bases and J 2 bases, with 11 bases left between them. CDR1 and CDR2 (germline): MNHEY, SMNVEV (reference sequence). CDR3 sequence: CASSLSVQGPYEQYF. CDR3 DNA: TGTGCCAGCAGTTTATCCGTACAGGGACCCTACGAGCAGTACTTC.

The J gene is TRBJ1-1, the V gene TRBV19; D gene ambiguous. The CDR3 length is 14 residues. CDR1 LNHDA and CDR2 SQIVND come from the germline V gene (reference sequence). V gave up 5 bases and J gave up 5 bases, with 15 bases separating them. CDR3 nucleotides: TGTGCCAGTAGTTTCCCACGGACGGGGACTGAAGCTTTCTTT. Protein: CASSFPRTGTEAFF.

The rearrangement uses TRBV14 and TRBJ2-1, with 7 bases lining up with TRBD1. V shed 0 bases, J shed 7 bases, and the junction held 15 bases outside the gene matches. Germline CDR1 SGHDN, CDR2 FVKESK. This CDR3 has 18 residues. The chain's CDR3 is CASSQDLTGLLRPNEQFF. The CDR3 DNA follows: TGTGCCAGCAGCCAAGATCTGACAGGGCTTTTACGTCCGAATGAGCAGTTCTTC. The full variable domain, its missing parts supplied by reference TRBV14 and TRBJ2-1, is EAGVTQFPSHSVIEKGQTVTLRCDPISGHDNLYWYRRVMGKEIKFLLHFVKESKQDESGMPNNRFLAERTGGTYSTLKVQPAELEDSGVYFCASSQDLTGLLRPNEQFFGPGTRLTVL.